This entry describes one TCR beta chain. What it binds is not known. Researchers ran the PCR with 60 Vbeta and 13 Jbeta primers. Only in-frame clones appear in the TCRdb table, and some are missing; sequencing was by immunoSEQ multiplex PCR. With some 62,000 clones in the sample, the ten largest clones hold approximately 5.1%. This sample was included in a study of cytomegalovirus exposure and HLA in healthy donors. In the study overall: Membership in the Caucasian-associated ancestry cluster was found for 81% of 350 to 450 genotyped donors.

The CDR3 runs 14 residues. CDR1 is GTSNPN and CDR2 is SVGIG in the germline V gene (reference sequence). J lost 7 bases, V lost 5 bases, and 8 bases had no gene match. Study-wide results and limits: The availability of immune exposure information extended only to CMV serostatus. High specificity and sensitivity for cytomegalovirus status were reported for the classifier. Upon later analysis, HLA-associated TCR beta chains proved more clonally expanded than other, equally common chains.

The sample comprised PBMCs. The clonotype originates from a man aged 25 to 40 in good health and CMV-seropositive. The rearrangement uses TRBV30 and TRBJ2-1, with 10 bases matching TRBD2. The CDR3 here is CAWFQGLARNEQFF. The CDR3, as DNA: TGTGCCTGGTTCCAGGGACTAGCGAGAAATGAGCAGTTCTTC.